This T cell receptor beta chain was captured in a study of T cell responses to AZD1222 COVID-19 vaccine. Study results and caveats: Females outnumbered males among donors, who were mostly white British; clonal diversity was possibly underestimated. Targeting of unmutated variant regions was reportedly seen in nearly half of spike-specific TCRs. The peak T cell response came first, and repertoires were sampled only after it. Seropositive at baseline were only five or six AZD1222 recipients.

Concerning this clone: Antigen specificity is unknown.

Using immunoSEQ multiplex PCR, the repertoire was profiled, and TCRdb retains in-frame clones only, with some absent. This sample yields over 130,000 clones, of which approximately 86% are seen a single time; approximately 3.4% belongs to the top ten. Trimming left V 3 bases short and J 14 bases short, with 20 bases between. The germline V gene has CDR1 MGHDK and CDR2 SYGVNS. CDR3 size: 15 residues. Here the sequenced sample was peripheral blood, taken on day 0 of AZD1222 vaccination. The chain has TRBV25-1 and TRBJ1-6; D possibly corresponds to TRBD1 (5 bases). The TCR comes from an adult in good health. CDR3 DNA sequence: TGTGCCAGCAGTGAGTCGGGGACTGCTGTAACGGCCCTCCACTTT. Translating it yields CASSESGTAVTALHF.